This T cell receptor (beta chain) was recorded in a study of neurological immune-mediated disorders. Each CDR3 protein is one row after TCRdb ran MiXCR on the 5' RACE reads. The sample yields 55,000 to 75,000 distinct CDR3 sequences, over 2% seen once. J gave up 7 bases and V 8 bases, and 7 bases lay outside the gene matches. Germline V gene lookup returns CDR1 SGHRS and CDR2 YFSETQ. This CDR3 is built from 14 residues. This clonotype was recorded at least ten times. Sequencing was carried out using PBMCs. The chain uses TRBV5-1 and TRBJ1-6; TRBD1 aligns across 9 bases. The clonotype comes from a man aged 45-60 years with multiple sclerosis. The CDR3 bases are TGCGCCAGTCATCCGGGACAGGGAAATTCACCCCTCCACTTT. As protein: CASHPGQGNSPLHF.